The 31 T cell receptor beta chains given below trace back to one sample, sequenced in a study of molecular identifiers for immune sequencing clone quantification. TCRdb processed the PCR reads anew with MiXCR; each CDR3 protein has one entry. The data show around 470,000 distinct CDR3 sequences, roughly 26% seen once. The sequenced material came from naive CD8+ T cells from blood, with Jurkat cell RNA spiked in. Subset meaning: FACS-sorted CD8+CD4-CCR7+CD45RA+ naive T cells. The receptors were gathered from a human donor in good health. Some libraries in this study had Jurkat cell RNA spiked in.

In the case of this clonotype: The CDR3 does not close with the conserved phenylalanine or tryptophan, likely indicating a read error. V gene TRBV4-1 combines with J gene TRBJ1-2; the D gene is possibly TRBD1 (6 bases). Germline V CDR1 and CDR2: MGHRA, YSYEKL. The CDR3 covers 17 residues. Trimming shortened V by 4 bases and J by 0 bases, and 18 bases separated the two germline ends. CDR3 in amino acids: CASSPDRVSSANYGYTI. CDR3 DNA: TGCGCCAGCAGCCCGGACAGAGTCAGCTCAGCTAACTATGGCTACACCATC.

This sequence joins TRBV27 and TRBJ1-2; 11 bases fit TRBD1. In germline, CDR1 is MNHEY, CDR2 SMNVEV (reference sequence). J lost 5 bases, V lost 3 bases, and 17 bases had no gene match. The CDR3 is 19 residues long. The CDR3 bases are TGTGCCAGCAGTTTTCGGACCGGACAGGGGGCGATTTTAGATTATGGCTACACCTTC. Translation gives CASSFRTGQGAILDYGYTF.

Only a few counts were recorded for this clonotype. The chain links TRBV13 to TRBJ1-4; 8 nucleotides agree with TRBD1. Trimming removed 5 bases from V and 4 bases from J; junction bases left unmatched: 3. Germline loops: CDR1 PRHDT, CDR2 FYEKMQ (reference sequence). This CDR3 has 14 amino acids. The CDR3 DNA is TGTGCCAGCAGCCAGGGGGCAGGTAATGAAAAACTGTTTTTT. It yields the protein CASSQGAGNEKLFF.

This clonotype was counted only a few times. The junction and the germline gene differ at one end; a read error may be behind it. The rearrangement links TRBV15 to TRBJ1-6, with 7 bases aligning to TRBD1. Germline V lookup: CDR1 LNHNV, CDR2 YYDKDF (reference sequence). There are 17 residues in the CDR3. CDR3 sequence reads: CATSRTGRLSYNSPLLF. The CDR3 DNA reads TGTGCCACCAGCAGGACAGGGAGGTTATCCTATAATTCACCCCTCCTCTTT.

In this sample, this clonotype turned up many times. The CDR3 sequence is CASSPSGYTDTQYF. CDR3 nucleotides: TGTGCCAGCAGTCCTTCAGGGTACACAGATACGCAGTATTTT. The gene calls are TRBV12-3 or TRBV12-4 and TRBJ2-3; a weak D match, TRBD1 (5 bases). Trimming pared 5 bases from V and 2 bases from J, leaving 11 bases between. The CDR3 contains 14 residues.

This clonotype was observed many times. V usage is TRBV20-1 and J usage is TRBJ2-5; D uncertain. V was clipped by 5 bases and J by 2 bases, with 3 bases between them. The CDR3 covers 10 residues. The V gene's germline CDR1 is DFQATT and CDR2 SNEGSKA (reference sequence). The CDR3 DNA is TGCAGTGCTGCACAAGAGACCCAGTACTTC. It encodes CSAAQETQYF.

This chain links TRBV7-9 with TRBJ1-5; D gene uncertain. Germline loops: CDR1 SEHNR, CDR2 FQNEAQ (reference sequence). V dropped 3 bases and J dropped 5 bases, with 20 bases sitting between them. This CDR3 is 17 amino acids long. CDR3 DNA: TGTGCCAGCAGCTTCTACTCAGGAGTTAGCGCCTATCAGCCCCAGCATTTT. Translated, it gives CASSFYSGVSAYQPQHF.

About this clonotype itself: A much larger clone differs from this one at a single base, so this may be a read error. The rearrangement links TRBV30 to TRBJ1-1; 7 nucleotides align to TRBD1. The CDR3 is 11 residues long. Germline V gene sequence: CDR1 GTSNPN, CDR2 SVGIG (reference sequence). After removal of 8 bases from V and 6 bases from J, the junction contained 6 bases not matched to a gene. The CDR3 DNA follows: TGTGCCGGCGGACAGGCCCCTGAAGCTTTCTTT. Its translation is CAGGQAPEAFF. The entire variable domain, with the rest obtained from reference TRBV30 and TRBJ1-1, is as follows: SQTIHQWPATLVQPVGSPLSLECTVEGTSNPNLYWYRQAAGRGLQLLFYSVGIGQISSEVPQNLSASRPQDRQFILSSKKLLLSDSGFYLCAGGQAPEAFFGQGTRLTVV.

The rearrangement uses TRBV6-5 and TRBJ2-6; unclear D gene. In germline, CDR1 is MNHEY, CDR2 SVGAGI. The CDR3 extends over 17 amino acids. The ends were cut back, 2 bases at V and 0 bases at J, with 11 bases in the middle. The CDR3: CASSYRSSHSGANVLTF. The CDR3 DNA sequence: TGTGCCAGCAGTTACCGTAGCAGCCACTCTGGGGCCAACGTCCTGACTTTC.

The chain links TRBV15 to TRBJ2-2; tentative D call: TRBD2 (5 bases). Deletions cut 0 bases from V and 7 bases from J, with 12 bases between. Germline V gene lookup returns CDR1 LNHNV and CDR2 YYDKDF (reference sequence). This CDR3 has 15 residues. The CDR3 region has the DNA TGTGCCACCAGCAGAGATTACGGGATGGTCGGGGAGCTGTTTTTT. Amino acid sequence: CATSRDYGMVGELFF.

The CDR3 sequence is CSVEEEGLTEKLFF. The CDR3 DNA sequence: TGCAGCGTTGAAGAGGAAGGGCTCACTGAAAAACTGTTTTTT. J is TRBJ1-4 and V is TRBV29-1; D is uncertain. Germline V lookup: CDR1 SQVTM, CDR2 ANQGSEA. V lost 0 bases and J 7 bases, leaving 12 bases between the germline ends. This CDR3 has 14 residues.

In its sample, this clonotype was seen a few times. The CDR3 DNA is TGTGCCAGCAGCCCCCAGGGGGCTCTTGAAGCTTTCTTT. Protein sequence: CASSPQGALEAFF. V gene TRBV7-3 combines with J gene TRBJ1-1; 8 bases fit TRBD1. V lost 5 bases and J lost 7; bases outside the gene matches: 6. This CDR3 is 13 amino acids long. CDR1 SGHTA and CDR2 FQGTGA come from the germline V gene.

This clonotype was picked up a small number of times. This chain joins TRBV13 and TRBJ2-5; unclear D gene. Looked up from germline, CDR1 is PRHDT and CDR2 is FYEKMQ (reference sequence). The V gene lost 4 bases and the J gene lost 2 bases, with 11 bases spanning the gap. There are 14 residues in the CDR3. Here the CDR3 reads CASSYQHQQETQYF. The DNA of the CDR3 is TGTGCCAGCAGCTACCAACACCAGCAAGAGACCCAGTACTTC.

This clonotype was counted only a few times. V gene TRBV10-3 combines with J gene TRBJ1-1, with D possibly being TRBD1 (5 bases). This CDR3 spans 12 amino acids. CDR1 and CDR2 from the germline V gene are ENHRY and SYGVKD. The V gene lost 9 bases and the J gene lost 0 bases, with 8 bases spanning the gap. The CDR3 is CAMGTMNTEAFF. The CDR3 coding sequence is TGTGCCATGGGGACGATGAACACTGAAGCTTTCTTT.

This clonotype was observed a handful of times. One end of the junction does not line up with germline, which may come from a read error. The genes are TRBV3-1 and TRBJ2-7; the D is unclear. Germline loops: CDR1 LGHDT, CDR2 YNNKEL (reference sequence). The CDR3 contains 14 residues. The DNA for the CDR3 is TGTGCCAGCGGCCAATGGATAGGGCCCTACGAGCAGTACTTC. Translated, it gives CASGQWIGPYEQYF.

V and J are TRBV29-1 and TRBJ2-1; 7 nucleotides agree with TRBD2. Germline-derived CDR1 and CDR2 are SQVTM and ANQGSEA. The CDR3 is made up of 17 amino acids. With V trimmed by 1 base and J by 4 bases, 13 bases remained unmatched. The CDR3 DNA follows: TGCAGCGTTGAAGGGGAGGGCTACAGACCCAATTACAATGAGCAGTTCTTC. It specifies CSVEGEGYRPNYNEQFF.

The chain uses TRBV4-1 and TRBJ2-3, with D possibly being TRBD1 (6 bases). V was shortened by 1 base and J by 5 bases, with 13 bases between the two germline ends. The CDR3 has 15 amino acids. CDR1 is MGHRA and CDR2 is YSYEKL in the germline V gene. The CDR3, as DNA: TGCGCCAGCAGCCAAGGAAGTCAGGGACAAGATACGCAGTATTTT. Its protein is CASSQGSQGQDTQYF.

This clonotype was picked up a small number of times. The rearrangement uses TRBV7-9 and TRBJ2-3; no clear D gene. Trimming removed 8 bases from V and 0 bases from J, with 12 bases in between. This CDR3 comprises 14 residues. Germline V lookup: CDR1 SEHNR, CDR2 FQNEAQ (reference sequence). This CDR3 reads CASLLYQSTDTQYF. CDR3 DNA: TGTGCCAGCCTACTCTATCAAAGCACAGATACGCAGTATTTT. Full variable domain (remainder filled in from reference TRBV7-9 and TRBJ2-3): DTGVSQNPRHKITKRGQNVTFRCDPISEHNRLYWYRQTLGQGPEFLTYFQNEAQLEKSRLLSDRFSAERPKGSFSTLEIQRTEQGDSAMYLCASLLYQSTDTQYFGPGTRLTVL.

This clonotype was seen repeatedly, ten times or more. In DNA form, the CDR3 reads TGTGCCAGCAGTCTGGTTAGCGGGCCTGGAGACATTCAGTACTTC. It is translated as CASSLVSGPGDIQYF. V and J are TRBV7-8 and TRBJ2-4; TRBD2 matches 7 bases. Trimming took 6 bases from V and 8 from J; bases not matched to a gene: 13. Germline values: CDR1 SGHVS, CDR2 FQNEAQ. This CDR3 is built from 15 residues.

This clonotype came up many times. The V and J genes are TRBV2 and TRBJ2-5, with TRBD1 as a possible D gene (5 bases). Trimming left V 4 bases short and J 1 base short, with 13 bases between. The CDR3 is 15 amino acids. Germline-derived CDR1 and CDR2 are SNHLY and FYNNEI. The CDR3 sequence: CASSGSEGVQETQYF. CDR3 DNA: TGTGCCAGCAGTGGGTCGGAAGGGGTCCAAGAGACCCAGTACTTC.

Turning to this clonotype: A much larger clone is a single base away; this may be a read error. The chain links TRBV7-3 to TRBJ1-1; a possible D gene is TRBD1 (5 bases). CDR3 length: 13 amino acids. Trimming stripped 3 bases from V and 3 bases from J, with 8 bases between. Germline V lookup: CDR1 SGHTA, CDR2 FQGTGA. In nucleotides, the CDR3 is TGTGCCAGCAGCTTGACAGCGCACACTGAAGCTTTCTTT. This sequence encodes CASSLTAHTEAFF.

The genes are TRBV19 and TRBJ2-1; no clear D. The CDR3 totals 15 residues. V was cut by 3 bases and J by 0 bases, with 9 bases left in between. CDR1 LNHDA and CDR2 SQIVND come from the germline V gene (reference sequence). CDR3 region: CASSMAEYSYNEQFF. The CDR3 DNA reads TGTGCCAGTAGTATGGCGGAATACTCCTACAATGAGCAGTTCTTC.

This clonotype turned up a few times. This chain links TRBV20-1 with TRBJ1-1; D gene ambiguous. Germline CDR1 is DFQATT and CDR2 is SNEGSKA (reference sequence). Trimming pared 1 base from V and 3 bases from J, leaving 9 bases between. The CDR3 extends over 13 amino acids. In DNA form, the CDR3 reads TGCAGTGCTAGAGGGCGGGCATACACTGAAGCTTTCTTT. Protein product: CSARGRAYTEAFF.

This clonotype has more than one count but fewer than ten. DNA of the CDR3: TGCGCCAGCAGCCAAGAGCAAGGGGGAGTAACAGATACGCAGTATTTT. The encoded protein is CASSQEQGGVTDTQYF. The V call is TRBV4-1, the J call TRBJ2-3; possible D gene TRBD1, 6 bases. The CDR3 contains 16 residues. V lost 0 bases, J lost 3 bases, and 13 bases lay in between. Germline V gene sequence: CDR1 MGHRA, CDR2 YSYEKL.

As DNA, the CDR3 is TGCAGTGCTGTACTACTAGCGGCCTACAATGAGCAGTTCTTC. Encoded protein: CSAVLLAAYNEQFF. This chain links TRBV20-1 with TRBJ2-1; 8 nucleotides line up with TRBD2. V dropped 5 bases and J dropped 2; count of bases not matched to a gene: 5. The CDR3 has 14 residues. Germline V lookup: CDR1 DFQATT, CDR2 SNEGSKA (reference sequence).

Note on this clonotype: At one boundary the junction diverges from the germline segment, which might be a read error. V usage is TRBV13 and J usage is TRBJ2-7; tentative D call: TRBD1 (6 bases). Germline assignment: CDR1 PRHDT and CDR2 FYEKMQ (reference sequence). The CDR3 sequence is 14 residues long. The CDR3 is CASSNQGPFYKQYF. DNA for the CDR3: TGTGCCAGCAGCAACCAGGGGCCCTTCTACAAGCAGTACTTC.

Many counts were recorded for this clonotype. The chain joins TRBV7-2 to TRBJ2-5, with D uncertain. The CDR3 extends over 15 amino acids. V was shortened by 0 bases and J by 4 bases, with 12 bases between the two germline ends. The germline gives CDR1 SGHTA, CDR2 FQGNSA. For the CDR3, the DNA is TGTGCCAGCAGCTTAGCGCCTGGGTTAACAGAGACCCAGTACTTC. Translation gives CASSLAPGLTETQYF.

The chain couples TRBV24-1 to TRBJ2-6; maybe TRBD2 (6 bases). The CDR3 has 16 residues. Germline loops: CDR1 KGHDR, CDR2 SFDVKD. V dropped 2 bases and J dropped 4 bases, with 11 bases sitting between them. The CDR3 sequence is CATSDSGGSGANVLTF. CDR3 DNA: TGTGCCACCAGTGATTCCGGGGGTTCAGGGGCCAACGTCCTGACTTTC.

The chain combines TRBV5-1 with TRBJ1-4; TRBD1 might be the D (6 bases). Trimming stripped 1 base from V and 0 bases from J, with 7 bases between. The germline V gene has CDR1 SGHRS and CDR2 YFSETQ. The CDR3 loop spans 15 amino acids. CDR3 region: CASSLRDTTNEKLFF. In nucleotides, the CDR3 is TGCGCCAGCAGCTTGCGGGACACAACTAATGAAAAACTGTTTTTT.

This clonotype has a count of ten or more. CDR3 in amino acids: CASRDGDTEAFF. The CDR3 bases are TGTGCCAGTAGAGACGGTGACACTGAAGCTTTCTTT. This rearrangement joins TRBV19 to TRBJ1-1; D gene uncertain. CDR1 and CDR2 (germline): LNHDA, SQIVND (reference sequence). Trimming cost V 6 bases and J 3 bases, with 8 bases left between them. CDR3 size: 12 residues.

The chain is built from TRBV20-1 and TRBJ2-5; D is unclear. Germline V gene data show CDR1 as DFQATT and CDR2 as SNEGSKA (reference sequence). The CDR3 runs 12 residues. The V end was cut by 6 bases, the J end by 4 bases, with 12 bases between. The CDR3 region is CSAEVVGETQYF. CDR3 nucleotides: TGCAGTGCAGAGGTGGTGGGAGAGACCCAGTACTTC.